This T cell receptor (beta chain) was sequenced in a study of CD8 T cells in ankylosing spondylitis. V gave up 0 bases and J gave up 2 bases; unmatched junction bases: 11. Germline CDR1 reads LNHNV; CDR2 reads YYDKDF (reference sequence). The CDR3 sequence is 19 residues long. Overall study findings and caveats: A motif of 7 or 8 highly homologous TCR beta variants was seen as apparently characteristic of ankylosing spondylitis blood. In peripheral blood, disease-linked CD8+ clones occurred at relatively low frequencies. Reportedly, disease-linked clones are significantly enriched in ankylosing spondylitis patients' matched synovial fluid.

Comment on this clonotype: Its specificity is not known.

Construction of TCR beta libraries was performed using quantitative 5'-RACE with molecular barcodes. TCRdb reanalysed the 5' RACE reads using MiXCR and keeps one entry per CDR3 protein. The sample includes about 340,000 distinct CDR3 sequences, less than 9.5% of them seen just once. The TCR comes from a male donor with ankylosing spondylitis. The source material was blood, either unsorted or a sorted T cell fraction (not recorded which). The V gene is TRBV15, the J gene TRBJ2-2, with TRBD2 matching 8 bases. For the CDR3, the DNA is TGTGCCACCAGCAGAGATCTAGCGGGCCACCACTTAAACACCGGGGAGCTGTTTTTT. Residues: CATSRDLAGHHLNTGELFF. Variable domain in full (rest from reference TRBV15 and TRBJ2-2): DAMVIQNPRYQVTQFGKPVTLSCSQTLNHNVMYWYQQKSSQAPKLLFHYYDKDFNNEADTPDNFQSRRPNTSFCFLDIRSPGLGDTAMYLCATSRDLAGHHLNTGELFFGEGSRLTVL.